These 28 T cell receptor beta chains share one sample of origin, sequenced in a study of siplizumab effects on memory and regulatory T cells. Method: immunoSEQ multiplex PCR; TCRdb's copy keeps in-frame clones and lacks some. The sample has under 110,000 clones, around 90% seen once. Sequenced sample: non-Treg CD4+ T cells sorted from blood. All receptors come from a human donor in good health.

J is TRBJ2-7 and V is TRBV18; 7 bases align to TRBD1. The CDR3 spans 13 residues. Trimming at V came to 4 bases and at J to 6 bases, leaving 6 bases not matched to a gene. Germline V gives CDR1 KGHSH, CDR2 LQKENI. The CDR3 region has the DNA TGTGCCAGCTCACGGGCGACAGGGCGCGAGCAGTACTTC. This encodes CASSRATGREQYF.

V usage is TRBV6-5 and J usage is TRBJ1-2, with TRBD1 matching over 8 bases. Germline V CDR1 and CDR2: MNHEY, SVGAGI. This CDR3 contains 15 residues. With V trimmed by 5 bases and J by 6 bases, 11 bases remained unmatched. CDR3 nucleotide sequence: TGTGCCAGCAGTCGGGCAGGGGGCGCGATAAATGGCTACACCTTC. Translation gives CASSRAGGAINGYTF.

The V gene is TRBV5-8, the J gene TRBJ2-5, with D uncertain. V was clipped by 1 base and J by 2 bases, with 6 bases between them. Germline V gene lookup returns CDR1 SGHTS and CDR2 YDEGEE. This CDR3 comprises 13 residues. CDR3 nucleotide sequence: TGTGCCAGCAGCTTGACCGATCAAGAGACCCAGTACTTC. Encoded protein: CASSLTDQETQYF.

The V gene is TRBV7-9, the J gene TRBJ2-3, with D possibly TRBD2 on 6 matching bases. Germline V gene data show CDR1 as SEHNR and CDR2 as FQNEAQ (reference sequence). The CDR3 extends over 18 amino acids. V lost 1 base and J 0 bases, leaving 17 bases between the germline ends. The CDR3 protein is CASSLGGFSGSSTDTQYF. CDR3 nucleotides: TGTGCCAGCAGCTTAGGGGGATTTAGCGGATCCAGCACAGATACGCAGTATTTT.

The chain joins TRBV5-1 to TRBJ1-2; TRBD1 is a possible D gene (5 bases). V lost 4 bases and J lost 3, with 10 bases in between. The CDR3 extends over 13 amino acids. Germline CDR1 is SGHRS and CDR2 is YFSETQ. The CDR3: CASSRDGHYGYTF. The CDR3 bases are TGCGCCAGCAGCCGGGACGGCCACTATGGCTACACCTTC.

This chain links TRBV30 with TRBJ2-1; D is perhaps TRBD2 (6 bases). CDR1 and CDR2 from the germline V gene are GTSNPN and SVGIG (reference sequence). V lost 1 base and J lost 5, with 6 bases in between. CDR3 length equals 12 residues. The DNA for the CDR3 is TGTGCCTGGAGTGCTAGCGACAATGAGCAGTTCTTC. Translated, it gives CAWSASDNEQFF.

The J gene is TRBJ2-7, the V gene TRBV5-4; possibly TRBD2 for D (6 bases). Trimming stripped 5 bases from V and 0 bases from J, with 12 bases between. Germline V gives CDR1 SGHNT, CDR2 YYREEE (reference sequence). The CDR3 has 14 residues. The CDR3 sequence is CASRLSGSSYEQYF. In DNA, the CDR3 is TGTGCCAGCAGGCTTAGCGGAAGCTCCTACGAGCAGTACTTC.

This clone was counted a single time. The chain carries TRBV7-3 and TRBJ2-3; 7 bases are a match to TRBD2. Germline CDR1 and CDR2: SGHTA and FQGTGA. The length of the CDR3 is 15 residues. With V trimmed by 2 bases and J by 0 bases, 2 bases remained unmatched. CDR3 residues: CASSLGGRSTDTQYF. The CDR3 bases are TGTGCCAGCAGCTTAGGCGGGAGAAGCACAGATACGCAGTATTTT.

The chain employs TRBV20-1 and TRBJ2-7; D is uncertain. From germline, CDR1 is DFQATT and CDR2 SNEGSKA (reference sequence). This CDR3 comprises 11 residues. V was clipped by 7 bases and J by 6 bases, with 13 bases between them. This CDR3 reads CSGSRSFEQYF. In nucleotides, the CDR3 is TGCAGTGGAAGTCGATCGTTCGAGCAGTACTTC.

This rearrangement joins TRBV27 to TRBJ2-7, with D uncertain. Germline-derived CDR1 and CDR2 are MNHEY and SMNVEV (reference sequence). Trimming removed 3 bases from V and 2 bases from J, with 17 bases in between. The CDR3 length is 16 residues. The CDR3: CASSFPRRHPAYEQYF. CDR3 in DNA: TGTGCCAGCAGTTTTCCAAGACGGCACCCCGCCTACGAGCAGTACTTC.

J is TRBJ1-1 and V is TRBV2; perhaps TRBD1 as D (6 bases). This CDR3 spans 15 amino acids. In germline, CDR1 is SNHLY, CDR2 FYNNEI. Trimming shortened V by 6 bases and J by 1 base, and 15 bases separated the two germline ends. CDR3 coding DNA: TGTGCCAGCAGGAATCAAGGACAGTGGAACACTGAAGCTTTCTTT. The encoded protein is CASRNQGQWNTEAFF.

The chain combines TRBV7-8 with TRBJ2-1, with D unresolved. The ends were cut back, 5 bases at V and 6 bases at J, with 11 bases in the middle. Germline V gives CDR1 SGHVS, CDR2 FQNEAQ. The CDR3 runs to 13 residues. This CDR3 is CASSAPGANEQFF. The CDR3, as DNA: TGTGCCAGCAGCGCCCCAGGAGCCAATGAGCAGTTCTTC. Full variable domain (rest looked up from reference TRBV7-8 and TRBJ2-1): GAGVSQSPRYKVAKRGQDVALRCDPISGHVSLFWYQQALGQGPEFLTYFQNEAQLDKSGLPSDRFFAERPEGSVSTLKIQRTQQEDSAVYLCASSAPGANEQFFGPGTRLTVL.

In its sample, this clone was seen once. The chain uses TRBV9 and TRBJ2-5; D is perhaps TRBD2 (5 bases). The germline V gene encodes CDR1 SGDLS and CDR2 YYNGEE. The CDR3 is 15 residues long. The V gene lost 2 bases and the J gene lost 2 bases, with 13 bases spanning the gap. CDR3 bases: TGTGCCAGCAGCGTCTTCGGGGTTGAGCAAGAGACCCAGTACTTC. Its protein product is CASSVFGVEQETQYF.

The rearrangement joins TRBV5-1 to TRBJ2-3, with TRBD1 matching over 8 bases. The CDR3 is 18 residues long. CDR1 is SGHRS and CDR2 is YFSETQ in the germline V gene. The V gene end was trimmed by 4 bases and the J gene end by 4 bases; junction bases not matched to a gene: 17. The CDR3 loop reads CASSGRGRTGNSPDTQYF. The CDR3 region has the DNA TGCGCCAGCAGCGGGCGGGGTAGGACAGGGAACTCTCCAGATACGCAGTATTTT. The full variable domain, completed using reference TRBV5-1 and TRBJ2-3, is KAGVTQTPRYLIKTRGQQVTLSCSPISGHRSVSWYQQTPGQGLQFLFEYFSETQRNKGNFPGRFSGRQFSNSRSEMNVSTLELGDSALYLCASSGRGRTGNSPDTQYFGPGTRLTVL.

The gene calls are TRBV10-1 and TRBJ2-7; perhaps TRBD1 as D (5 bases). The V gene lost 3 bases and the J gene lost 1 base, with 19 bases spanning the gap. Germline V lookup: CDR1 WNHNN, CDR2 SYGVQD (reference sequence). This CDR3 is built from 17 residues. The CDR3 DNA follows: TGCGCCAGCAGTGAACTCTTGAAGAAGCACAGGTCCTACGAGCAGTACTTC. Its translation is CASSELLKKHRSYEQYF.

The chain uses TRBV25-1 and TRBJ2-1; D is unresolved. The CDR3 length is 14 residues. Between the trimmed V and J ends, which lost 3 bases and 3 bases, there was a span of 9 bases. Germline V gives CDR1 MGHDK, CDR2 SYGVNS. The DNA of the CDR3 is TGTGCCAGCAGTGACGGAGCTAGCTACAATGAGCAGTTCTTC. Its translation: CASSDGASYNEQFF.

This chain joins TRBV18 and TRBJ2-3, with D unresolved. There are 15 residues in the CDR3. Germline loops: CDR1 KGHSH, CDR2 LQKENI. Trimming took 0 bases from V and 4 from J, leaving 11 bases between them. The CDR3 nucleotides are TGTGCCAGCTCACCACCGCTCCGAAGGCCAGATACGCAGTATTTT. Its translation is CASSPPLRRPDTQYF.

The J gene is TRBJ2-2, the V gene TRBV5-6, with D perhaps matching TRBD1 (6 bases). The CDR3 extends over 15 amino acids. Germline values: CDR1 SGHDT, CDR2 YYEEEE. V was trimmed by 4 bases and J by 4 bases, leaving 14 bases between them. The CDR3 protein is CASSPLDRGTGELFF. The CDR3 DNA reads TGTGCCAGCAGCCCGCTGGACAGAGGCACCGGGGAGCTGTTTTTT.

The chain has TRBV7-9 and TRBJ2-3, with D unresolved. Looked up from germline, CDR1 is SEHNR and CDR2 is FQNEAQ (reference sequence). The V end lost 4 bases, the J end lost 8 bases, and 13 bases lay between the germline ends. This CDR3 region has 13 residues. Written as DNA, the CDR3 is TGTGCCAGCAGCTCCCAACTCTTTGTTACGCAGTATTTT. This codes for CASSSQLFVTQYF.

The chain uses TRBV13 and TRBJ2-1, with D uncertain. This CDR3 has 14 residues. The V end lost 6 bases, the J end lost 0 bases, and 9 bases lay between the germline ends. CDR1 is PRHDT, CDR2 FYEKMQ, per germline (reference sequence). CDR3 loop: CASSRPSSYNEQFF. The CDR3, as DNA: TGTGCCAGCAGTAGGCCTAGCTCCTACAATGAGCAGTTCTTC.

CDR3 amino acids: CASSKGTGGGYGYTF. Here the CDR3 DNA reads TGTGCCAGCAGCAAGGGCACAGGGGGCGGCTATGGCTACACCTTC. This chain joins TRBV21-1 and TRBJ1-2; the table's D call, TRBD1, was not checked against the DNA. TRBV21-1 is a pseudogene segment. This CDR3 has 15 residues.

This clone was counted a few times. The rearrangement joins TRBV29-1 to TRBJ1-1; unclear D gene. Trimming shortened V by 5 bases and J by 3 bases, and 13 bases separated the two germline ends. Germline V gives CDR1 SQVTM, CDR2 ANQGSEA. The CDR3 has 13 residues. For the CDR3, the DNA is TGCAGCGTTCGTCGTCTTGGGGACACTGAAGCTTTCTTT. This translates into CSVRRLGDTEAFF.

The chain joins TRBV7-2 to TRBJ2-7; 9 bases match TRBD1. The germline V gene encodes CDR1 SGHTA and CDR2 FQGNSA. The J segment lost 3 bases and the V segment lost 1 base, leaving 1 base of the junction unmatched. This CDR3 region has 14 residues. This CDR3 reads CASSLGGQGYEQYF. CDR3 bases: TGTGCCAGCAGCTTAGGGGGACAGGGCTACGAGCAGTACTTC.

CDR3 sequence: CASSSDTGYRTQYF. In DNA form, the CDR3 reads TGTGCCAGCAGCTCTGACACGGGGTACAGGACCCAGTACTTC. The rearrangement links TRBV7-2 to TRBJ2-5, with D maybe TRBD2 (5 bases). With 4 bases removed from V and 7 bases from J, the gap between germline ends came to 16 bases. The germline gives CDR1 SGHTA, CDR2 FQGNSA. The CDR3 is 14 residues long. The full variable domain, completed using reference TRBV7-2 and TRBJ2-5, is GAGVSQSPSNKVTEKGKDVELRCDPISGHTALYWYRQSLGQGLEFLIYFQGNSAPDKSGLPSDRFSAERTGGSVSTLTIQRTQQEDSAVYLCASSSDTGYRTQYFGPGTRLLVL.

The chain recombines TRBV28 with TRBJ1-2; 7 bases line up with TRBD1. The CDR3 sequence is 12 residues long. J gave up 4 bases and V 11 bases, and 7 bases lay outside the gene matches. Germline CDR1 and CDR2: MDHEN and SYDVKM. The CDR3, as DNA: TGTGCCGCCACCGGACAGGTCTATGGCTACACCTTC. This codes for CAATGQVYGYTF.

This clone was picked up a small number of times. The rearrangement joins TRBV5-6 to TRBJ2-7, with 7 bases identical to TRBD1. Trimming took 3 bases from V and 3 from J; bases not matched to a gene: 9. CDR1 is SGHDT and CDR2 is YYEEEE in the germline V gene. The CDR3 totals 15 residues. Here the CDR3 reads CASSWSGTVNYEQYF. The DNA for the CDR3 is TGTGCCAGCAGCTGGTCCGGGACAGTCAACTACGAGCAGTACTTC. Supplemented by reference TRBV5-6 and TRBJ2-7, the full variable domain reads DAGVTQSPTHLIKTRGQQVTLRCSPKSGHDTVSWYQQALGQGPQFIFQYYEEEERQRGNFPDRFSGHQFPNYSSELNVNALLLGDSALYLCASSWSGTVNYEQYFGPGTRLTVT.

V and J are TRBV7-2 and TRBJ2-3, with TRBD1 matching 10 bases. J gave up 8 bases and V 4 bases, and 6 bases lay outside the gene matches. The CDR3 consists of 14 residues. Looked up from germline, CDR1 is SGHTA and CDR2 is FQGNSA. CDR3 sequence (DNA): TGTGCCAGCAGCTCCGACAGGGGGCAAGGTACGCAGTATTTT. This codes for CASSSDRGQGTQYF. Full variable domain (rest looked up from reference TRBV7-2 and TRBJ2-3): GAGVSQSPSNKVTEKGKDVELRCDPISGHTALYWYRQSLGQGLEFLIYFQGNSAPDKSGLPSDRFSAERTGGSVSTLTIQRTQQEDSAVYLCASSSDRGQGTQYFGPGTRLTVL.

The chain links TRBV19 to TRBJ2-2; D might be TRBD1 (5 bases). V dropped 4 bases and J dropped 1 base, with 7 bases sitting between them. Looked up from germline, CDR1 is LNHDA and CDR2 is SQIVND (reference sequence). CDR3 size: 14 residues. For the CDR3, the DNA is TGTGCCAGTAGTACAGGGTTGAACACCGGGGAGCTGTTTTTT. This gives the protein CASSTGLNTGELFF.